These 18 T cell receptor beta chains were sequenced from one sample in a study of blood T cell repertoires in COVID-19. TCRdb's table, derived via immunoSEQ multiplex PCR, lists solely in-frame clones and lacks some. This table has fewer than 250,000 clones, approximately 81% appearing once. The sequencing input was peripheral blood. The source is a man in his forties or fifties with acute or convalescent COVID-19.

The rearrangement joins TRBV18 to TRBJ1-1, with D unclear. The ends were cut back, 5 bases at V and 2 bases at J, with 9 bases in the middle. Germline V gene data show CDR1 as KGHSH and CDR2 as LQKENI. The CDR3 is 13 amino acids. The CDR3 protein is CASSKDINTEAFF. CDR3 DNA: TGTGCCAGCTCAAAAGACATCAACACTGAAGCTTTCTTT.

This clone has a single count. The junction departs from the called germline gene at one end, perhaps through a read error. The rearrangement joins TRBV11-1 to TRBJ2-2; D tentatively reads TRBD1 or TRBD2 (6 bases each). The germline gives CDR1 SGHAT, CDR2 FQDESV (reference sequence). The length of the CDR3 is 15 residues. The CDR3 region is CASRLGGRKTGELFF. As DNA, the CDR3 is TGTGCCAGCAGGTTAGGGGGGCGAAAGACCGGGGAGCTGTTTTTT.

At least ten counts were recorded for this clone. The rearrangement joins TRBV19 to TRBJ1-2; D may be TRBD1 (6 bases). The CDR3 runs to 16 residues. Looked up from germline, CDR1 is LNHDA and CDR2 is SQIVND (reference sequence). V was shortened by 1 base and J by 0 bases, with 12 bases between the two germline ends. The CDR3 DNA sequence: TGTGCCAGTAGTATAGCTGCGGACAGAGCTAACTATGGCTACACCTTC. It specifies CASSIAADRANYGYTF. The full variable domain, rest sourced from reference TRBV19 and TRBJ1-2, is DGGITQSPKYLFRKEGQNVTLSCEQNLNHDAMYWYRQDPGQGLRLIYYSQIVNDFQKGDIAEGYSVSREKKESFPLTVTSAQKNPTAFYLCASSIAADRANYGYTFGSGTRLTVV.

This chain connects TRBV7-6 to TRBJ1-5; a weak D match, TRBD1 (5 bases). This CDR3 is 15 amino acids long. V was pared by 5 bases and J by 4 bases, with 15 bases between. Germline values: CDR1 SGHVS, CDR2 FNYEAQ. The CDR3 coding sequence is TGTGCCAGCAGCGAAGGCGGGAGGGGAAATCAGCCCCAGCATTTT. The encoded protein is CASSEGGRGNQPQHF.

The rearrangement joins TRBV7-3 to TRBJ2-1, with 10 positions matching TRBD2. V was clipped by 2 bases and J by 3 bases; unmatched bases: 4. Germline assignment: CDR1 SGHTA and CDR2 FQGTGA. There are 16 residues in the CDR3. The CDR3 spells CASSLLPSGGYNEQFF. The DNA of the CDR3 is TGTGCCAGCAGCTTACTGCCTAGCGGGGGCTACAATGAGCAGTTCTTC.

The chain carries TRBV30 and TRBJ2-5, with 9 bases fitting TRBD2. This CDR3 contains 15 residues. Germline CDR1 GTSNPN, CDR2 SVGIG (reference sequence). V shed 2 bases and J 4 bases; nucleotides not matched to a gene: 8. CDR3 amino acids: CAWSPTSGRGETQYF. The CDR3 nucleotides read TGTGCCTGGAGTCCGACTAGCGGCCGGGGAGAGACCCAGTACTTC.

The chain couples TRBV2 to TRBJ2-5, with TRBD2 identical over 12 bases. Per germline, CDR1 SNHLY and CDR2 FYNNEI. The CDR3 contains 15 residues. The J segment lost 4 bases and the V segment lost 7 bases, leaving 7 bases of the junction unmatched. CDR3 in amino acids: CASKLAGGPGETQYF. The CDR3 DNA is TGTGCCAGCAAGCTAGCGGGGGGGCCCGGAGAGACCCAGTACTTC.

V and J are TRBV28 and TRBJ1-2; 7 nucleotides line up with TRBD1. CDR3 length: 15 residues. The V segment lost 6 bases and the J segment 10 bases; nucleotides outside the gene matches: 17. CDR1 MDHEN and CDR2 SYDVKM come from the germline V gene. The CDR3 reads CASSRDPGTVVFYTF. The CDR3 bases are TGTGCCAGCAGCCGTGACCCCGGGACAGTAGTATTCTACACCTTC.

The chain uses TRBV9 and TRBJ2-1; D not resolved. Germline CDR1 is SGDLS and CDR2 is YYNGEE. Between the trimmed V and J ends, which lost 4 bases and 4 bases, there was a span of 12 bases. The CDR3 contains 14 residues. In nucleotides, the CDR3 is TGTGCCAGCAGCCCCCCGCACGGGTACAATGAGCAGTTCTTC. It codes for CASSPPHGYNEQFF. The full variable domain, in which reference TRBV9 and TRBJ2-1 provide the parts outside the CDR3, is DSGVTQTPKHLITATGQRVTLRCSPRSGDLSVYWYQQSLDQGLQFLIQYYNGEERAKGNILERFSAQQFPDLHSELNLSSLELGDSALYFCASSPPHGYNEQFFGPGTRLTVL.

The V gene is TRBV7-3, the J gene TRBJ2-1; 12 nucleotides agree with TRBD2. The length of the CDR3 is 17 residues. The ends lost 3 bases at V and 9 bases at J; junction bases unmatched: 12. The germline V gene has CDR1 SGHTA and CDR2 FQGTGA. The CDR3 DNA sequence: TGTGCCAGCAGCTTGTCCCCAACTAGCGGGGGGCAGGGTGAGCAGTTCTTC. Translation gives CASSLSPTSGGQGEQFF.

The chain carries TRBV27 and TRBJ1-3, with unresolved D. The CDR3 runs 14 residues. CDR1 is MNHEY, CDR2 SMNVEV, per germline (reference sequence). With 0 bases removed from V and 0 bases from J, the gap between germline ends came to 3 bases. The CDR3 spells CASSLSHSGNTIYF. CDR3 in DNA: TGTGCCAGCAGTTTATCCCACTCTGGAAACACCATATATTTT.

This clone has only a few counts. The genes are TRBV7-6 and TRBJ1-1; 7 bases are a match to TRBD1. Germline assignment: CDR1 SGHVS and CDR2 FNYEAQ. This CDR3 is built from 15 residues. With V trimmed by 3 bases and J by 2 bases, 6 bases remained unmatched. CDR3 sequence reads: CASSFGAGGNTEAFF. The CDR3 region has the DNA TGTGCCAGCAGCTTTGGAGCAGGGGGAAACACTGAAGCTTTCTTT. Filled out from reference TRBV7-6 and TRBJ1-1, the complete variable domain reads GAGVSQSPRYKVTKRGQDVALRCDPISGHVSLYWYRQALGQGPEFLTYFNYEAQQDKSGLPNDRFSAERPEGSISTLTIQRTEQRDSAMYRCASSFGAGGNTEAFFGQGTRLTVV.

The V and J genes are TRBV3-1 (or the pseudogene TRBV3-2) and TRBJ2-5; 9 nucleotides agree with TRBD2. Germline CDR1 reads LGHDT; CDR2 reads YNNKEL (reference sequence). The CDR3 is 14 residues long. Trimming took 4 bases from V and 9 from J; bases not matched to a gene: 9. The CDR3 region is CASSPGLAGKAQYF. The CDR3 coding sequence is TGTGCCAGCAGCCCCGGGCTAGCGGGGAAAGCCCAGTACTTC.

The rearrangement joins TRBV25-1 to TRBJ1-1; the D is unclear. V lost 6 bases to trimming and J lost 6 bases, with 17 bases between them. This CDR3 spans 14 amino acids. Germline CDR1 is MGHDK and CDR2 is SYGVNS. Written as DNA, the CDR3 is TGTGCCAGCAGCCCGACCGGGAACAGCCCTGAAGCTTTCTTT. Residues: CASSPTGNSPEAFF.

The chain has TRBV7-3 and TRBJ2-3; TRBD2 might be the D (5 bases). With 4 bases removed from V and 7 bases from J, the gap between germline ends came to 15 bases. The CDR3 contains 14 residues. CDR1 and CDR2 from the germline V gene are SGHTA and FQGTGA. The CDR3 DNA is TGTGCCAGCAGCTCCCCGGTAGCGCCTAATACGCAGTATTTT. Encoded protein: CASSSPVAPNTQYF.

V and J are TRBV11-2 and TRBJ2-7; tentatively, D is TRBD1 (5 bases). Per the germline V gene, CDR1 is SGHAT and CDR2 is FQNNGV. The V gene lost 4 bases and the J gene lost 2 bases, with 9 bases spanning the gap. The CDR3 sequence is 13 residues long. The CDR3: CASSSLRAYEQYF. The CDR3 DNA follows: TGTGCCAGCAGCTCCCTCAGGGCCTACGAGCAGTACTTC.

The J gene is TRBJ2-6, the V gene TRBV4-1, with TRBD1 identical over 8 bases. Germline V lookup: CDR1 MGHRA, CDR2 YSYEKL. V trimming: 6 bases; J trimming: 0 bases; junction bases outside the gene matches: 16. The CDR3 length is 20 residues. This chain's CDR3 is CASSRTGTTVGLSGANVLTF. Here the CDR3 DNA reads TGCGCCAGCAGTCGGACAGGGACCACAGTGGGGCTCTCTGGGGCCAACGTCCTGACTTTC.

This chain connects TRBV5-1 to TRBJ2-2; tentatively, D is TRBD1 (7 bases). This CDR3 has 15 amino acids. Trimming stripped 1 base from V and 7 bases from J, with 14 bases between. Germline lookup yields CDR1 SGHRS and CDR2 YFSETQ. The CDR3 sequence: CASSLYNRGGGELFF. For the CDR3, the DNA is TGCGCCAGCAGCTTGTACAACAGGGGAGGCGGGGAGCTGTTTTTT.